The TCR beta chain described here comes from a study of cytomegalovirus exposure and HLA in healthy donors. Across the whole study: T cells numbering about 180 million yielded approximately 120 million unique TCR beta sequences in an earlier analysis. General study points: Upon later analysis, HLA-associated TCR beta chains proved more clonally expanded than other, equally common chains. DRB1 had the most TCR associations and HLA-C the fewest, a later analysis found, with rates varying by HLA locus. Segments of the TCR beta V type were, in most cases, productive about 87% or about 30% of the time in an earlier analysis.

With regard to this clone: Its antigen remains unknown.

The PCR contained 60 Vbeta and 13 Jbeta primers. TCRdb's copy holds only in-frame clones and misses some; the assay was immunoSEQ multiplex PCR. The table for this sample gives around 210,000 clones. The CDR3 is 14 amino acids. The V gene's germline CDR1 is SGHDT and CDR2 YYEEEE. The J segment lost 1 base and the V segment lost 2 bases, leaving 2 bases of the junction unmatched. The receptor comes from a woman aged 25-40 years in good health and CMV-seropositive. Sequencing was carried out using PBMCs. The rearrangement joins TRBV5-6 to TRBJ2-7; 8 bases are shared with TRBD1. CDR3 loop: CASSFNRGSYEQYF. In DNA form, the CDR3 reads TGTGCCAGCAGCTTCAACAGGGGGTCCTACGAGCAGTACTTC.